This T cell receptor (beta chain) originates from a study of T cells in Graves' hyperthyroidism and ophthalmopathy. Notes on the study in general: Blood shared most expanded thyroid clonotypes above 0.001.

The TCR beta CDR3 regions underwent amplification using RNA transcripts as the source. The HTBI set primed first-round TCR CDR3 RT-PCR. TCRdb fed the multiplex PCR reads into MiXCR, producing one record per CDR3 protein. The repertoire holds over 300,000 distinct CDR3 sequences, with approximately 14% as singletons. Germline V CDR1 and CDR2: LGHNA, YNFKEQ. CDR3 length: 15 amino acids. The ends were cut back, 4 bases at V and 0 bases at J, with 13 bases in the middle. This clonotype was found many times. The target antigen is unknown. Source material: blood. The V gene is TRBV4-2, the J gene TRBJ2-7; perhaps TRBD1 as D (5 bases). This receptor was obtained from a woman aged 55-75 years with Graves' hyperthyroidism. CDR3 DNA sequence: TGTGCCAGCAGCCCAAGCAGGGTAAGCTCCTACGAGCAGTACTTC. This gives the protein CASSPSRVSSYEQYF.